A single sample gave rise to the 32 T cell receptor beta chains below, sequenced in a study of CD8 T cells in Susac syndrome. The RNA, 0.5 to 1 ug, was put through reverse transcription using random hexamers. TCRdb independently ran MiXCR on the immunoSEQ multiplex PCR reads; one entry per CDR3 protein. The data show over 15,000 distinct CDR3 sequences, about 95% seen once. Sequences were obtained from CD8+ T cells from PBMCs. The source of these receptors is a human donor in good health.

J is TRBJ2-1 and V is TRBV5-6; TRBD2 matches at 9 bases. Germline values: CDR1 SGHDT, CDR2 YYEEEE. The CDR3 length is 16 residues. Trimming took 3 bases from V and 5 from J; bases not matched to a gene: 9. This CDR3 reads CASSSILAGENNEQFF. DNA of the CDR3: TGTGCCAGCAGCTCCATCTTAGCGGGAGAGAACAATGAGCAGTTCTTC.

The gene calls are TRBV29-1 and TRBJ1-2; D is unclear. The V end lost 4 bases, the J end lost 4 bases, and 7 bases lay between the germline ends. CDR1 and CDR2 from the germline V gene are SQVTM and ANQGSEA. This CDR3 region has 11 residues. CDR3 sequence reads: CSVVTGYGYTF. CDR3 in DNA: TGCAGCGTTGTAACGGGCTATGGCTACACCTTC.

This rearrangement joins TRBV6-5 to TRBJ1-1, with 7 bases lining up with TRBD1. Germline V gene data show CDR1 as MNHEY and CDR2 as SVGAGI. Trimming removed 0 bases from V and 1 base from J; junction bases left unmatched: 8. The CDR3 sequence is 17 residues long. The CDR3 nucleotides are TGTGCCAGCAGTTACTCGGGGGACAGTTACACGAACACTGAAGCTTTCTTT. Its translation: CASSYSGDSYTNTEAFF.

The rearrangement uses TRBV6-5 and TRBJ2-2, with 13 bases that match TRBD2. CDR1 and CDR2 (germline): MNHEY, SVGAGI. CDR3 size: 16 residues. The trim removed 2 bases at V and 7 bases at J, leaving 4 bases unmatched. The CDR3 spells CASSYGLAGAGGELFF. CDR3 nucleotides: TGTGCCAGCAGTTACGGACTAGCGGGAGCGGGCGGGGAGCTGTTTTTT.

The genes are TRBV28 and TRBJ2-2; the D gene is possibly TRBD2 (6 bases). V lost 7 bases and J lost 0, with 12 bases in between. Looked up from germline, CDR1 is MDHEN and CDR2 is SYDVKM. CDR3 length: 15 amino acids. This chain's CDR3 is CASNFAGPNTGELFF. In DNA form, the CDR3 reads TGTGCCAGCAATTTCGCGGGACCGAACACCGGGGAGCTGTTTTTT.

The J gene is TRBJ1-1, the V gene TRBV19; D is uncertain. Germline V gene data show CDR1 as LNHDA and CDR2 as SQIVND (reference sequence). The germline V and J ends were trimmed by 0 bases and 5 bases, with 13 bases remaining between them. This CDR3 is 15 amino acids long. DNA for the CDR3: TGTGCCAGTAGTATAGATCTCAACGAGCGGACTGAAGCTTTCTTT. This encodes CASSIDLNERTEAFF. Together with reference TRBV19 and TRBJ1-1, the CDR3 gives the full variable domain: DGGITQSPKYLFRKEGQNVTLSCEQNLNHDAMYWYRQDPGQGLRLIYYSQIVNDFQKGDIAEGYSVSREKKESFPLTVTSAQKNPTAFYLCASSIDLNERTEAFFGQGTRLTVV.

The J gene is TRBJ2-2, the V gene TRBV28; the match to TRBD1 covers 7 bases. Unmatched junction bases numbered 4, after V lost 3 bases and J lost 0 bases. Germline-derived CDR1 and CDR2 are MDHEN and SYDVKM. This CDR3 has 16 amino acids. The CDR3 region is CASSFPTGANTGELFF. The CDR3 DNA follows: TGTGCCAGCAGTTTCCCCACAGGGGCGAACACCGGGGAGCTGTTTTTT.

DNA of the CDR3: TGTGCCAGCAGCCGAGGGGGGGCGAACGAGCAGTACTTC. Translation: CASSRGGANEQYF. The chain recombines TRBV7-3 with TRBJ2-7; tentative D call: TRBD2 (7 bases). Germline values: CDR1 SGHTA, CDR2 FQGTGA. The V gene lost 5 bases and the J gene lost 5 bases, with 13 bases spanning the gap. The CDR3 contains 13 residues.

The rearrangement links TRBV5-6 to TRBJ2-1; 9 bases agree with TRBD2. In germline, CDR1 is SGHDT, CDR2 YYEEEE. J was trimmed by 6 bases and V by 0 bases; bases with no gene match: 7. This CDR3 comprises 16 residues. The CDR3 bases are TGTGCCAGCAGCTTGGTAGCGGGAGACGTGGCCAATGAGCAGTTCTTC. Encoded protein: CASSLVAGDVANEQFF.

J is TRBJ2-1 and V is TRBV5-1; TRBD1 or TRBD2 may be the D gene (5 bases each). The CDR3 sequence is 13 residues long. Germline loops: CDR1 SGHRS, CDR2 YFSETQ. V was cut by 5 bases and J by 5 bases, with 11 bases left in between. The CDR3 protein is CASSFQGDNEQFF. DNA of the CDR3: TGCGCCAGCAGTTTTCAGGGAGACAATGAGCAGTTCTTC.

This rearrangement joins TRBV29-1 to TRBJ2-1; 10 nucleotides agree with TRBD2. Germline V gene lookup returns CDR1 SQVTM and CDR2 ANQGSEA. Germline trimming cut 3 bases from V and 6 bases from J; bases unmatched to any gene: 11. This CDR3 region has 16 residues. CDR3 sequence reads: CSVDKSGTSVGNEQFF. The CDR3 DNA is TGCAGCGTTGACAAATCCGGGACTAGCGTGGGCAATGAGCAGTTCTTC.

This clonotype was seen just once. The V and J genes are TRBV6-5 and TRBJ1-5; D is perhaps TRBD1 (5 bases). The CDR3 contains 14 residues. Trimming cost V 6 bases and J 3 bases, with 12 bases left between them. Per germline, CDR1 MNHEY and CDR2 SVGAGI. The CDR3 nucleotides read TGTGCCAGCAGCATAACAGGTGACAATCAGCCCCAGCATTTT. This sequence encodes CASSITGDNQPQHF.

The count of this clonotype is one. The chain carries TRBV28 and TRBJ2-5, with 7 bases matching TRBD2. CDR3 size: 13 residues. Germline CDR1 MDHEN, CDR2 SYDVKM. Germline trimming cut 2 bases from V and 5 bases from J; bases unmatched to any gene: 2. The CDR3 loop is CASSLGEGETQYF. CDR3 nucleotide sequence: TGTGCCAGCAGTTTAGGGGAGGGGGAGACCCAGTACTTC.

This chain joins TRBV7-9 and TRBJ1-1; D gene uncertain. In germline, CDR1 is SEHNR, CDR2 FQNEAQ (reference sequence). This CDR3 comprises 13 residues. V lost 1 base, J lost 1 base, and 4 bases lay in between. The CDR3 nucleotides are TGTGCCAGCAGCTTAGTTGGGAACACTGAAGCTTTCTTT. This codes for CASSLVGNTEAFF. The whole variable domain, remainder taken from reference TRBV7-9 and TRBJ1-1, is DTGVSQNPRHKITKRGQNVTFRCDPISEHNRLYWYRQTLGQGPEFLTYFQNEAQLEKSRLLSDRFSAERPKGSFSTLEIQRTEQGDSAMYLCASSLVGNTEAFFGQGTRLTVV.

The chain recombines TRBV5-4 with TRBJ2-1, with 10 nucleotides matching TRBD2. This CDR3 region has 15 residues. Germline CDR1 SGHNT, CDR2 YYREEE (reference sequence). After removal of 0 bases from V and 10 bases from J, the junction contained 7 bases not matched to a gene. Here the CDR3 reads CASSLAVSGRFEQFF. DNA of the CDR3: TGTGCCAGCAGCTTGGCGGTTAGCGGGAGGTTCGAGCAGTTCTTC.

The J gene is TRBJ2-2, the V gene TRBV24-1; 12 bases fit TRBD1. Per the germline V gene, CDR1 is KGHDR and CDR2 is SFDVKD. This CDR3 has 16 residues. J lost 6 bases, V lost 4 bases, and 5 bases had no gene match. CDR3 protein: CATSETGTGGSGELFF. The CDR3 nucleotides are TGTGCCACCAGTGAAACCGGGACAGGGGGCTCCGGGGAGCTGTTTTTT.

The V gene is TRBV7-8, the J gene TRBJ1-1; perhaps TRBD1 as D (5 bases). V dropped 3 bases and J dropped 1 base, with 15 bases sitting between them. The length of the CDR3 is 16 residues. CDR1 and CDR2 (germline): SGHVS, FQNEAQ. This CDR3 is CASSFGTFVENTEAFF. The CDR3 DNA reads TGTGCCAGCAGCTTCGGGACGTTTGTTGAGAACACTGAAGCTTTCTTT.

This sequence joins TRBV6-4 and TRBJ2-3, with D unresolved. Trimming took off 4 bases at V and 0 bases at J, with 11 bases between the two ends. The CDR3 length is 15 residues. Per germline, CDR1 MRHNA and CDR2 SNTAGT. CDR3 region: CASSGGRSSTDTQYF. The CDR3 DNA reads as TGTGCCAGCAGTGGTGGTCGCAGTAGCACAGATACGCAGTATTTT.

The rearrangement joins TRBV11-2 to TRBJ2-3; D remains unclear. V was shortened by 4 bases and J by 5 bases, with 16 bases between the two germline ends. CDR3 size: 15 residues. Germline assignment: CDR1 SGHAT and CDR2 FQNNGV. The chain's CDR3 is CASSSRPLTGDTQYF. The CDR3 coding sequence is TGTGCCAGCAGCTCTCGTCCTTTAACGGGAGATACGCAGTATTTT. The full variable domain, with the rest looked up from reference TRBV11-2 and TRBJ2-3, is EAGVAQSPRYKIIEKRQSVAFWCNPISGHATLYWYQQILGQGPKLLIQFQNNGVVDDSQLPKDRFSAERLKGVDSTLKIQPAKLEDSAVYLCASSSRPLTGDTQYFGPGTRLTVL.

The J gene is TRBJ1-2, the V gene TRBV27, with 7 bases identical to TRBD1. Germline trimming cut 3 bases from V and 7 bases from J; bases unmatched to any gene: 11. Germline V gene data show CDR1 as MNHEY and CDR2 as SMNVEV (reference sequence). CDR3 length: 15 amino acids. The CDR3 DNA sequence: TGTGCCAGCAGTTTTACAGGGGATTCTCCTTCTGGCTACACCTTC. Protein product: CASSFTGDSPSGYTF.

The rearrangement links TRBV12-3 or TRBV12-4 to TRBJ2-2; D call uncertain. The CDR3 covers 11 residues. Trimming left V 10 bases short and J 7 bases short, with 10 bases between. CDR3 in amino acids: CAITSRGELFF. CDR3 DNA: TGTGCCATCACTTCACGCGGGGAGCTGTTTTTT.

This clonotype was counted a few times. The rearrangement joins TRBV27 to TRBJ2-7; possible D gene TRBD2, 6 bases. The CDR3 is 14 amino acids. The germline CDR1 and CDR2 sequences are MNHEY and SMNVEV (reference sequence). V gave up 0 bases and J gave up 1 base, with 7 bases separating them. The CDR3 coding sequence is TGTGCCAGCAGTTTATCTAGCGGATCCTACGAGCAGTACTTC. Protein product: CASSLSSGSYEQYF.

The chain carries TRBV5-6 and TRBJ1-1; the match to TRBD1 covers 10 bases. CDR3 length equals 13 residues. Germline CDR1 reads SGHDT; CDR2 reads YYEEEE. With V trimmed by 3 bases and J by 4 bases, 0 bases remained unmatched. The CDR3 loop reads CASSWDRGTEAFF. The CDR3 bases are TGTGCCAGCAGCTGGGACAGGGGCACTGAAGCTTTCTTT. The variable domain in full, with the rest retrieved from reference TRBV5-6 and TRBJ1-1, is DAGVTQSPTHLIKTRGQQVTLRCSPKSGHDTVSWYQQALGQGPQFIFQYYEEEERQRGNFPDRFSGHQFPNYSSELNVNALLLGDSALYLCASSWDRGTEAFFGQGTRLTVV.

The J gene is TRBJ2-5, the V gene TRBV6-5; D is perhaps TRBD2 (7 bases). The V end lost 2 bases, the J end lost 2 bases, and 9 bases lay between the germline ends. CDR1 and CDR2 from the germline V gene are MNHEY and SVGAGI. The CDR3 has 14 amino acids. The CDR3 nucleotides read TGTGCCAGCAGTTACGGGGGGGCTCAAGAGACCCAGTACTTC. It specifies CASSYGGAQETQYF.

CDR3 protein: CSARGLAELETQYF. The CDR3 region has the DNA TGCAGTGCTAGAGGACTAGCGGAACTAGAGACCCAGTACTTC. The chain links TRBV20-1 to TRBJ2-5; 9 bases fit TRBD2. Germline trimming cut 1 base from V and 4 bases from J; bases unmatched to any gene: 4. The length of the CDR3 is 14 residues. CDR1 and CDR2 (germline): DFQATT, SNEGSKA (reference sequence).

This chain uses TRBV5-1 with TRBJ2-1; 10 bases match TRBD2. After removal of 4 bases from V and 4 bases from J, the junction contained 5 bases not matched to a gene. The CDR3 is made up of 15 amino acids. CDR1 and CDR2 from the germline V gene are SGHRS and YFSETQ. CDR3 sequence: CASSRTSGGYNEQFF. The CDR3 nucleotides are TGCGCCAGCAGCAGGACTAGCGGAGGTTACAATGAGCAGTTCTTC.

The rearrangement uses TRBV7-9 and TRBJ2-5; tentatively, D is TRBD1 or TRBD2 (7 bases each). In germline, CDR1 is SEHNR, CDR2 FQNEAQ (reference sequence). V shed 4 bases and J shed 3 bases, with 12 bases lying between them. CDR3 length: 14 amino acids. The CDR3 sequence is CASSSSGGEETQYF. The CDR3 DNA sequence: TGTGCCAGCAGCTCGTCAGGGGGGGAAGAGACCCAGTACTTC.

This chain's CDR3 is CASSLAPQGWVSGANVLTF. CDR3 sequence (DNA): TGTGCCAGCAGCTTAGCACCCCAGGGTTGGGTCTCTGGGGCCAACGTCCTGACTTTC. This rearrangement joins TRBV7-8 to TRBJ2-6; D possibly corresponds to TRBD1 (5 bases). Germline V gene lookup returns CDR1 SGHVS and CDR2 FQNEAQ. There are 19 residues in the CDR3. V dropped 0 bases and J dropped 0 bases, with 15 bases sitting between them.

This chain uses TRBV19 with TRBJ1-2, with 7 bases that match TRBD1. This CDR3 contains 16 residues. V shed 0 bases, J shed 3 bases, and the junction held 7 bases outside the gene matches. The V gene's germline CDR1 is LNHDA and CDR2 SQIVND (reference sequence). CDR3 residues: CASSIDLETGHYGYTF. CDR3 nucleotide sequence: TGTGCCAGTAGTATAGATCTGGAGACAGGGCACTATGGCTACACCTTC.

The V and J genes are TRBV11-2 and TRBJ2-7; D unclear. Between the trimmed V and J ends, which lost 5 bases and 0 bases, there was a span of 5 bases. The CDR3 covers 12 residues. The germline V gene encodes CDR1 SGHAT and CDR2 FQNNGV. The CDR3 is CASSAGSYEQYF. In nucleotides, the CDR3 is TGTGCCAGCAGCGCCGGCTCCTACGAGCAGTACTTC.

The chain carries TRBV7-9 and TRBJ2-7; perhaps D is TRBD1 or TRBD2 (6 bases each). The germline V and J ends were trimmed by 8 bases and 0 bases, with 17 bases remaining between them. This CDR3 is built from 15 residues. Germline assignment: CDR1 SEHNR and CDR2 FQNEAQ (reference sequence). The CDR3: CASQRGAGFSYEQYF. The CDR3 region has the DNA TGTGCCAGCCAAAGGGGGGCAGGCTTCTCCTACGAGCAGTACTTC. Based on the CDR3 plus reference TRBV7-9 and TRBJ2-7, the full variable domain is DTGVSQNPRHKITKRGQNVTFRCDPISEHNRLYWYRQTLGQGPEFLTYFQNEAQLEKSRLLSDRFSAERPKGSFSTLEIQRTEQGDSAMYLCASQRGAGFSYEQYFGPGTRLTVT.

This clonotype was picked up one time. CDR3 coding DNA: TGTGCCAGCAGCCAAGGGTCCCCTTCCAACCGTAGGAGGGAAAACACCATATATTTT. It is translated as CASSQGSPSNRRRENTIYF. This chain connects TRBV4-2 to TRBJ1-3; D not certain. Trimming took 1 base from V and 6 from J, leaving 25 bases between them. Per the germline V gene, CDR1 is LGHNA and CDR2 is YNFKEQ. The CDR3 contains 19 residues.